This T cell receptor (beta chain) was identified in a study of response to subunit inactivated influenza vaccine. Trimming took off 0 bases at V and 2 bases at J, with 7 bases between the two ends. The CDR3 extends over 15 amino acids. CDR1 and CDR2 (germline): SGHAT, FQNNGV. TCRdb recomputed calls from the RT-PCR reads with MiXCR, one row per CDR3 protein. The profile shows 500,000 to 550,000 distinct CDR3 sequences, roughly 25% of them singletons. This clonotype was recorded a few times. The same specimen was also included in a second study, on T cells expressing NK-cell markers. That source notes: As the method of synthesis, 5'RACE template switching with UMIs yielded TCR beta cDNA. HCMV serostatus: seven of eight sequenced donors positive, one negative.

Sequenced material: CD4+ T cells sorted from PBMCs, taken 12 days after vaccination. This clonotype originated in a man over 45 who received an inactivated influenza vaccine. This chain connects TRBV11-2 to TRBJ2-2; no reliable D call. CDR3 sequence (DNA): TGTGCCAGCAGCTTAGATGGGCGCAACACCGGGGAGCTGTTTTTT. Protein sequence: CASSLDGRNTGELFF.